This T cell receptor (beta chain) was documented in a study of vaccination and CD4 T cells after COVID-19. Sequencing of cultured CD4+ T cell DNA used the Oncomine TCR Beta short-read assay. MiXCR, applied by TCRdb to the PCR reads, yields one record per CDR3 protein. This sample has about 25,000 distinct CDR3 sequences, with roughly 27% found just once. This sample's time point: late sampling 161 to 241 days after vaccination in a few convalescent patients. The treatment is: approximately nine-day PBMC culture with coronavirus spike peptide pools or control peptides (ViraFEST assay). General study points: Data came from relatively few convalescent patients and lacked early post-infection timepoints.

Trimming stripped 4 bases from V and 7 bases from J, with 20 bases between. Germline-derived CDR1 and CDR2 are SEHNR and FQNEAQ (reference sequence). This CDR3 comprises 16 residues. On this clonotype: The antigen remains unidentified.

The sequences come from CD4+ T cells from blood, cultured in vitro, collected about 7 months after SARS-CoV-2 vaccination. This chain connects TRBV7-9 to TRBJ2-1, with unresolved D. This clonotype was sampled from a human donor who had recovered from COVID-19. CDR3 amino acids: CASSSPRSLVGNEQFF. The CDR3 DNA sequence: TGTGCCAGCAGCTCCCCCCGTTCTTTGGTCGGGAATGAGCAGTTCTTC.